The TCR beta chain under discussion was sequenced for a study of T cell responses to AZD1222 COVID-19 vaccine. General observations from the study: The donors showed a predominance of white British ancestry and of females, with possible underestimation of clonal diversity. The breadth and depth of Spike-specific TCRs increased once two AZD1222 doses had been given. Baseline serostatus was positive in only six AZD1222 recipients.

Sequencing was performed with immunoSEQ multiplex PCR; in TCRdb, only in-frame clones are kept and a portion is missing. The sample has some 89,000 clones, approximately 90% seen once; the top ten hold roughly 2.3%. About this clone: Its target is not known.

The V gene end was trimmed by 1 base and the J gene end by 8 bases; junction bases not matched to a gene: 5. Per the germline V gene, CDR1 is LGHDT and CDR2 is YNNKEL (reference sequence). This CDR3 is 15 amino acids long. The specimen was peripheral blood, collected on day 0 of AZD1222 vaccination. This sequence originates from an adult in good health. V is TRBV3-1 (or the pseudogene TRBV3-2) and J is TRBJ1-4; 9 nucleotides agree with TRBD1. The CDR3 loop reads CASSQVVTGGEKLFF. The CDR3 region has the DNA TGTGCCAGCAGCCAAGTGGTGACAGGGGGGGAAAAACTGTTTTTT.